The clone carrying this T cell receptor beta chain was seen only once. What it recognizes is unknown. The data originate from a study of cytomegalovirus exposure and HLA in healthy donors. As for the study in general: In a later analysis, the roughly 110 validation repertoires were reported to have used the same platform as the 666 first-cohort repertoires.

TCRdb keeps only in-frame clones here, not all; method: immunoSEQ multiplex PCR. The sample includes roughly 260,000 clones, roughly 90% of them seen just once. The study, taken as a whole, reports: A few CMV-associated chains were confirmed in vitro to be specific for CMV antigens. Overall, approximately 150 TCR beta chains were annotated as cytomegalovirus-associated.

This CDR3 contains 15 residues. The V gene's germline CDR1 is PRHDT and CDR2 FYEKMQ (reference sequence). With 0 bases removed from V and 3 bases from J, the gap between germline ends came to 11 bases. The sample comprised PBMCs. V is TRBV13 and J is TRBJ1-2; no clear D gene. This sequence originates from a woman under 30 in good health and CMV-seronegative. The CDR3 spells CASSLGKNSHYGYTF. The CDR3 DNA follows: TGTGCCAGCAGCTTAGGCAAAAACAGCCACTATGGCTACACCTTC.